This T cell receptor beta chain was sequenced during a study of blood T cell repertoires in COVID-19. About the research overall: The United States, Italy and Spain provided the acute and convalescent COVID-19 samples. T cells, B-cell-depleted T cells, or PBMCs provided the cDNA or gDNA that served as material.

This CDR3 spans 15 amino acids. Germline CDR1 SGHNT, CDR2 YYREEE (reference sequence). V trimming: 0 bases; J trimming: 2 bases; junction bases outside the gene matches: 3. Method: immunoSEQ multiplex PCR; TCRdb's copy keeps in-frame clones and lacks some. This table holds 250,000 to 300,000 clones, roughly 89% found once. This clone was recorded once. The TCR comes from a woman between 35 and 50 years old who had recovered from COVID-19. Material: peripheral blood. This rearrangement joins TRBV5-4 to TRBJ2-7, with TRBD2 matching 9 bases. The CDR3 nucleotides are TGTGCCAGCAGCTTGGGGACTAGCGCAACCTACGAGCAGTACTTC. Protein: CASSLGTSATYEQYF.